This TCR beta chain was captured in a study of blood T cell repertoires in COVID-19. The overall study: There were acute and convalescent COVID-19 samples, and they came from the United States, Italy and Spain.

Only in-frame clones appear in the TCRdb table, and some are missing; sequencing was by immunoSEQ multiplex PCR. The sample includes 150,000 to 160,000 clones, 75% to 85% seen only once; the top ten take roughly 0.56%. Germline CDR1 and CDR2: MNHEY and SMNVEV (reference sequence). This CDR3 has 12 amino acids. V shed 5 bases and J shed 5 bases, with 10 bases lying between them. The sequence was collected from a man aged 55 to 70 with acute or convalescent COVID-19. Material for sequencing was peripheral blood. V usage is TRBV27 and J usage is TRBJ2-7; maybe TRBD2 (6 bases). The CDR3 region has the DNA TGTGCCAGCAGTCCATCGGGGGACGAGCAGTACTTC. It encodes CASSPSGDEQYF.